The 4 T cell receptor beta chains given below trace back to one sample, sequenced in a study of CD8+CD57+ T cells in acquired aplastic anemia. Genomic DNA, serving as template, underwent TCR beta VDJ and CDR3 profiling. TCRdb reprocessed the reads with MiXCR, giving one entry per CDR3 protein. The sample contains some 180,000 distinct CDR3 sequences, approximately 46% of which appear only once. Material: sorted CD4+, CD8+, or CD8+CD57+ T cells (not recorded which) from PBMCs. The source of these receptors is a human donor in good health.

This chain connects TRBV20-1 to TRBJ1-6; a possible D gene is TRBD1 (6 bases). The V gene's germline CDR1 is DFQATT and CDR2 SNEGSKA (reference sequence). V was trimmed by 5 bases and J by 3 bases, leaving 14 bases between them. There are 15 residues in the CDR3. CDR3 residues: CSAVRGEGYNSPLHF. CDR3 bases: TGCAGTGCTGTAAGGGGGGAGGGCTATAATTCACCCCTCCACTTT.

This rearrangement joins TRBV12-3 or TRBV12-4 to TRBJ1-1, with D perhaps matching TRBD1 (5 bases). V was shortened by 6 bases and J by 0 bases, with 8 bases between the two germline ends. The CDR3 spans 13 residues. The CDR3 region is CASRPDMNTEAFF. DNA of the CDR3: TGTGCCAGCAGACCGGACATGAACACTGAAGCTTTCTTT.

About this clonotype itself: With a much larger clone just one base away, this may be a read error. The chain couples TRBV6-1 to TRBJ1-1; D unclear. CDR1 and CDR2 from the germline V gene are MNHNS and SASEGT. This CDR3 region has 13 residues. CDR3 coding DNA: TGTGCGACGAGCGGGGTGGTGAACACTGACGCTTTCTTT. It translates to CATSGVVNTDAFF.

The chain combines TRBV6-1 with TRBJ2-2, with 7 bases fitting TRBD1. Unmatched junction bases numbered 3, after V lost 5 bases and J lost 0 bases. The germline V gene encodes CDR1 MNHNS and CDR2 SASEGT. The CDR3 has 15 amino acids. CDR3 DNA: TGTGCCAGCAGTCGGGACAGATCGAACACCGGGGAGCTGTTTTTT. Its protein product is CASSRDRSNTGELFF.